This T cell receptor (beta chain) was identified during a study of shared clonotypes between healthy human individuals. Profiling relied on immunoSEQ multiplex PCR, and the TCRdb table lists in-frame clones only, not all of them. This table has millions of clones, roughly 92% appearing once. With respect to this clone: Its cognate antigen is unknown.

Findings and caveats of the study: Despite large depth, rarefaction showed incomplete sorted-subset sequencing. Against clonotypes common to all four donors, non-shared ones had lower generation probabilities. It was only blood that was sampled, and tissue repertoires likely differ.

V was clipped by 2 bases and J by 7 bases; unmatched bases: 3. The CDR3 contains 15 residues. The germline gives CDR1 MNHNS, CDR2 SASEGT. This chain joins TRBV6-1 and TRBJ1-6, with 9 bases that match TRBD1. The TCR comes from a young man in good health. The sequenced sample was naive CD4+ T cells sorted from blood. This sample's subset: CD45RA+ positively selected. The CDR3 DNA follows: TGTGCCAGCAGTGAATCGGGACAGGGAAATTCACCCCTCCACTTT. This encodes CASSESGQGNSPLHF.